This T cell receptor beta chain emerged from a study of blood T cells in healthy people across ages. Germline V gene lookup returns CDR1 SNHLY and CDR2 FYNNEI. The CDR3 has 11 residues. Trimming stripped 6 bases from V and 14 bases from J, with 14 bases between. The study, taken as a whole, reports: Versus aged donors, long-lived donors had higher diversity and more naive CD4+ cells. CMV status of donors was unknown, possibly confounding expanded clonotype changes.

Ranging in age from about 6 to 100, the donors were healthy Caucasian individuals from Russia. A J-beta primer mix and a sample-barcoded 5' primer were used in a second PCR of roughly 6 to 11 cycles. Tags on each cDNA molecule came from a template-switch adaptor with 12 random nucleotides. Via MiXCR, TCRdb re-called the 5' RACE reads, giving one row per CDR3 protein. The sample gives 910,000 or so distinct CDR3 sequences, about 53% of which show up once; roughly 23% is in the top ten. Notes on this clonotype: The antigen is unknown.

Material for sequencing was blood. The TCR was taken from a woman aged 55-70 years in good health. The chain carries TRBV2 and TRBJ2-1; TRBD2 might be the D (7 bases). As DNA, the CDR3 is TGTGCCAGCAGGGAGGGGGGGGAAGAGTTCTTC. Residues: CASREGGEEFF.